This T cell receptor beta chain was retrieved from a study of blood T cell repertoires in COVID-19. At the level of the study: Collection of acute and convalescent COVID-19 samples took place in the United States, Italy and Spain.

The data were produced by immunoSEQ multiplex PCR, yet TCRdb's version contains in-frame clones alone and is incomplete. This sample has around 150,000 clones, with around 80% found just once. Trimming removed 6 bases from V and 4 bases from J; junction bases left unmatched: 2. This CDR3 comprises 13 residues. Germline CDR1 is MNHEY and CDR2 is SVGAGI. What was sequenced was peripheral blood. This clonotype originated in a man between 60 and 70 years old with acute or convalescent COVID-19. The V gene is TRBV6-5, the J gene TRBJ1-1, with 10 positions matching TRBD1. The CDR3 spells CASRGQGSTEAFF. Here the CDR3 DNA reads TGTGCCAGCAGGGGACAGGGGAGCACTGAAGCTTTCTTT.